This T cell receptor beta chain was captured by sequencing in a study of blood T cell repertoires in COVID-19. The overall study: PBMCs, B-cell-depleted T cells, or T cells were the source of the cDNA or gDNA that made up the material.

The CDR3 runs 14 residues. Germline trimming cut 4 bases from V and 5 bases from J; bases unmatched to any gene: 6. Germline CDR1 and CDR2: SNHLY and FYNNEI. In the study's own analysis: Estimation of nucleated cell counts was performed using reference gene primer amplification. The method was immunoSEQ multiplex PCR; TCRdb's version includes in-frame clones alone and lacks a portion of them. The V and J calls and clone size are taken from that table; D and trimming were inferred from the DNA. This table holds about 400,000 clones, roughly 90% found once. The source is a man in his forties with acute or convalescent COVID-19. Sequencing was done on a sample of peripheral blood. V is TRBV2 and J is TRBJ1-1; 8 bases are shared with TRBD1. The CDR3 here is CASSAQGASTEAFF. The CDR3 nucleotides read TGTGCCAGCAGTGCTCAGGGGGCAAGTACTGAAGCTTTCTTT.